A selection of T cell receptor beta chains follows, all from one sample in a study of neurological immune-mediated disorders. TCRdb recomputed calls from the 5' RACE reads with MiXCR, one row per CDR3 protein. The sample consists of around 46,000 distinct CDR3 sequences, 3.5% to 5.5% of them appearing once. Sample: PBMCs. The receptor source for this set is a woman aged 60-75 years with multiple sclerosis. Each CDR3 is given with its conserved first and last residue. The order of the fields is J gene, V gene, D gene, clone size, CDR3 DNA, CDR3 protein. The D gene is left open where the match is weak. Rows may omit the clone size; those that give it use once, few, many or a size class.

TRBJ1-2 | TRBV7-9 | - | few | TGTGCCAGCAGCTTCGCCGACAGGAACTATGGCTACACCTTC | CASSFADRNYGYTF
TRBJ1-2 | TRBV3-1 | - | many | TGTGCCAGCAGCCTGGCCGGATCCGGCTACACCTTC | CASSLAGSGYTF
TRBJ2-3 | TRBV10-2 | - | many | TGCGCCAGCAAGTATTCCTACACAGATACGCAGTATTTT | CASKYSYTDTQYF
TRBJ2-7 | TRBV4-3 | - | many | TGCGCCAGCAGCCAAGAGTGGCAGGCGCGCGAGCAGTACTTC | CASSQEWQAREQYF
TRBJ1-2 | TRBV12-3/TRBV12-4 | - | - | TGTGCCAGCAGTACCCAGGGGTTTCAGTATGGCTACACCTTC | CASSTQGFQYGYTF
TRBJ2-7 | TRBV6-2/TRBV6-3 | TRBD1 | many | TGTGCCAGCAGTTACCACCTTGGGACAGGCGTCTACGAGCAGTACTTC | CASSYHLGTGVYEQYF
TRBJ1-5 | TRBV20-1 | TRBD1 | few | TGCAGTGCTAGATTAATCGGGACAGGGAGCAATCAGCCCCAGAATTTT | CSARLIGTGSNQPQNF
TRBJ2-3 | TRBV29-1 | - | many | TGCAGCGTTGAAAACATCCCAGATACGCAGTATTTT | CSVENIPDTQYF
TRBJ2-1 | TRBV20-1 | - | - | TGCAGTGCTAGAGCCCAGACAGATTACAATGAGCAGTTCTTC | CSARAQTDYNEQFF
TRBJ2-2 | TRBV5-1 | TRBD2 | many | TGCGCCAGCAGCTTGGGAGCGGGGATGGACACCGGGGAGCTGTTTTTT | CASSLGAGMDTGELFF
TRBJ2-7 | TRBV7-2 | - | - | TGTGCCAGCAGCTTAGGCGGTTCCGACGAGCAGTACTTC | CASSLGGSDEQYF
TRBJ1-4 | TRBV5-1 | - | many | TGCGCCAGCAGCTTTGGTGACAGTAATGAAAAACTGTTTTTT | CASSFGDSNEKLFF
TRBJ2-5 | TRBV2 | - | many | TGTGCCAGCAGTCGGGGACTCGAGCAAGAGACCCAGTACTTC | CASSRGLEQETQYF
TRBJ2-3 | TRBV5-5 | - | - | TGTGCCAGCAGCGCAAGCACAGATACGCAGTATTTT | CASSASTDTQYF
TRBJ2-5 | TRBV7-2 | - | - | TGTGCCAGCAGCTTAGTATTAGCGGTAGAGACCCAGTACTTC | CASSLVLAVETQYF